This TCR beta chain was recovered during a study of cytomegalovirus exposure and HLA in healthy donors (dated by TCRdb to about 2017). Looking at the study overall: In an earlier analysis of under 750 of the donors, 250 to 350 Gb of sequence data and 90 million to 120 million unique TCR beta sequences from about 179 million T cells were reported. An early release that covered 500 to 800 HLA-typed donors contained 300 to 350 gigabases of sequencing data and approximately 85 million unique TCR sequences. Of the roughly 400 genotyped donors, about 80% fell in the genetic ancestry cluster associated with self-reported Caucasian donors. The study was designed to test whether signatures of past pathogen exposure could be identified by cataloging public T cell receptors. The T cell repertoires of some 670 subjects were profiled by immunosequencing and related to cytomegalovirus serostatus. Besides the first cohort of some 670 subjects, a separate validation cohort made up of over 95 different subjects was used. The study combined high-throughput TCR immunosequencing, statistical association of individual TCRs with disease status, and machine learning to predict cytomegalovirus infection status. A later analysis re-examined previously published TCR beta repertoires from 600 to 700 donors and added high-resolution HLA genotyping to investigate patterns of TCR occurrence. In the later analysis, no new phenotypic data were used to find candidate immune exposures; instead, reliance was placed on TCR beta sequences and their occurrence across donors. In an earlier analysis of around 540 of the donors, high-throughput TCR beta sequencing was used to judge whether each TCR beta V gene segment behaved as functional or pseudogenic. Donor age, sex, ethnicity and CMV serostatus were collected together with the repertoire data. In a later genetic analysis, genome-wide SNP genotypes for about 60% of the 666 donors were used, and that subset was treated as a discovery cohort. Every repertoire in the discovery cohort had been generated on one and the same sequencing platform. HLA typing covered class I and class II loci at four-digit resolution. The number of typed donors differed by locus: about 620-640 for A, B, C, DRB1 and DQB1; about 520 for DQA1; 606 for DPA1; and 400 to 480 for DPB1. Four or five DR-DQ haplotypes were treated as single units for association and clustering because of strong linkage in the cohort. Across about 380 genotyped donors of the cohort, an average of approximately 240,000 unique TCR beta nucleotide sequences per donor were sequenced, and roughly 18% of those sequences were non-productive.

The investigation overall reported the following: A total of about 180 TCR beta chains were listed by the study as associated with cytomegalovirus. CMV serostatus was the only immune exposure information available for the cohort. Roughly uniform sequencing depth across donors was assumed in presence/absence analyses, although this assumption may not hold. Most CMV-associated TCR beta chains appeared to be HLA-restricted in a later analysis, and the HLA associations seemed to be driven largely by CMV exposure. A later analysis found that HLA-associated TCR beta chains were more clonally expanded and had lower generation probabilities than equally common non-associated chains. At a false discovery rate of 0.05, a later analysis linked around 15,000 TCR beta sequences to specific HLA alleles. Linkage disequilibrium might explain the correlated functional status among segregating V segments, but an unknown experimental factor could not be ruled out. Some IMGT-functional V segments, including TRBV6-2 and TRBV6-3, could not be told apart with the 87-base-pair reads, so those segments were excluded. Strong co-occurrence of HLA alleles, especially DR and DQ, made assigning TCR associations to individual alleles difficult. Several of the top co-occurrence clusters appeared to be linked to parvovirus B19, influenza, CMV and Epstein-Barr virus, according to a later analysis. An association between a missense DCLRE1C variant and V-gene and J-gene trimming of TCR beta chains was found in a later genetic analysis and replicated in an independent cohort. Across donors, most TCR sequences were observed very rarely, whereas some public TCRs were present in many individuals. The earlier analysis of 587 of the donors excluded seventeen rarely observed V segments, including chromosome 9 orphons, because counts were too low. In a later genetic analysis, fewer N-insertions in productive TCRs were reported among donors in an Asian-associated ancestry cluster than the approximately 630-donor mean. A further reported finding was that TCR beta sequences accurately predicted the HLA-A and HLA-B alleles for most subjects in the first cohort. A cluster of highly shared sequence variants was judged likely to represent a technical artifact of the sequencing pipeline. In a later analysis, TCR association rates were found to vary across HLA loci, with the most associated TCRs seen for DRB1 alleles and the fewest for HLA-C alleles. HLA typing was unavailable for some donors at each locus, so association tests used only the typed subset. According to the authors, the approach could potentially be generalized to other disease states and immunological phenotypes. In an earlier analysis of 587 of the donors, most TCR beta V segments appeared in productive rearrangements about 90% or about 30% of the time, broadly matching IMGT annotations. The classifier was reported to diagnose cytomegalovirus status with high specificity and sensitivity in both the original cohort and the validation cohort. In vitro tests confirmed that a few of the cytomegalovirus-associated TCR beta chains recognize cytomegalovirus antigens. The cohort was sequenced for TCR beta chains only, and without alpha or paired-chain data the features that could be detected were limited.

With regard to this clone: Its antigen is not yet known. No per-base quality is available; no much larger clone lies one base away.

The receptor library was made with the immunoSEQ multiplex PCR assay. For the multiplex PCR, a mixture combining 60 forward primers for TCR Vbeta segments and 13 reverse primers for TCR Jbeta segments was used. The CDR3 region of rearranged TCR beta genes was amplified from genomic DNA by a multiplex PCR assay. The Illumina HiSeq System was used to sequence the amplified TCR beta libraries as 87-base-pair reads. In the authors' own workflow: A later analysis counted about 80 million unique TCR beta chains across the 600 to 850 repertoires, and around 12 million of these chains were shared by at least two donors. Raw reads were error-corrected and collapsed into unique sequences by a nearest-neighbor algorithm in which closely related sequences were merged to remove PCR and sequencing errors. To assign V, D and J gene segments, CDR3 sequences were aligned to IMGT reference sequences. For a sequence to be retained, a match of at least six nucleotides to both a V gene segment and a J gene segment was required. A rearrangement counted as productive if the CDR3 had no stop codons and remained in frame with V and J, and every other rearrangement counted as non-productive. Following IMGT convention, CDR3 was defined as the stretch from the second conserved V-encoded cysteine to the conserved J-encoded phenylalanine. Sequences without an unambiguous match to a single V gene segment were excluded from the earlier analysis of about 600 of the donors. An earlier analysis of 500 to 700 of the donors classified V segments as functional when productive rearrangements were above 56.7% and as segregating when the standard deviation between donors was above 5%. To diagnose cytomegalovirus status from the catalog of TCR beta chain sequences, a statistical classification framework was built. A later analysis assigned V and J genes by comparing TCR nucleotide sequences with IMGT/GENE-DB human TR gene sequences. In a later analysis, CDR3 sequences and most-parsimonious VDJ recombination scenarios were assigned using the TCRdist pipeline. A later analysis defined each TCR beta chain by its CDR3 amino acid sequence plus V-gene family, and excluded reads lacking a unique V-gene family. A later analysis removed 600 or so highly shared, low-generation-probability nucleotide sequences to deal with suspected cross-contamination and a sequencing artifact. A later analysis calculated a clonal expansion index for each public chain from normalized within-repertoire ranks of inferred template counts. Generation probabilities in a later analysis came from a VDJ recombination model fitted to out-of-frame rearrangements, and those results were checked against IGoR. A later analysis scored TCR-TCR, TCR-HLA and TCR-CMV co-occurrence with hypergeometric tests, applying a repertoire-size bias correction to TCR pairs. False discovery rates were estimated in a later analysis by permuting HLA or CMV assignments 20 times. A later analysis grouped co-occurring TCRs with DBSCAN, adding TCRdist sequence similarity when clustering within HLA-allele-positive subsets. Repertoires with fewer than 30,000 or more than 120,000 public chains were left out of co-occurrence clustering, as were four to six repertoires with anomalous nucleotide sharing. Here the immuneACCESS table is served through TCRdb, limited to in-frame sequences with V and J called. Missing clones are a known gap in these copies; in checked studies unresolved V genes cover under half, and the rest lacks a known reason. That table supplies the V and J calls and clone size; D and trimming were determined from the DNA. For this sample there are approximately 140,000 clones; around 72% appear just once. The ten top clones hold approximately 2.9% of the sample.

The CDR3, from cysteine to phenylalanine, totals 15 residues. The only DNA kept is the CDR3, 45 bases in frame from the first base. CDR1 and CDR2 are read off the germline V gene as LGHNA and YNFKEQ. Trimming leaves V shorter by 0 bases and J shorter by 7 bases, with the junction holding 6 bases beyond the gene matches. In total, 630 or so healthy bone marrow donors made up the cohort. All cohort members were sampled while nominally healthy, although unrecorded immune exposures were likely present. Of the 666 cohort members, roughly 300 had positive CMV serostatus and 350 to 450 had negative CMV serostatus, and CMV serostatus was not recorded for the donor. Every donor gave a peripheral blood sample, and the peripheral blood mononuclear cells from that sample were used for TCR beta sequencing. Genomic DNA extraction from the blood cell samples was performed with the Qiagen DNeasy Blood Extraction Kit.

Input material: PBMCs. The sequence was obtained from a human donor in good health. The chain was built from TRBV4-2 and TRBJ2-5, and 9 junctional nucleotides match TRBD2. The nucleotide sequence is given as TGTGCCAGCAGCCAAGAGCGGGGGGGCCTTGGGACCCAGTACTTC. The translation is CASSQERGGLGTQYF.